The rows below give T cell receptor beta chains drawn from one sample of a study of OX40 agonist ivuxolimab in advanced cancers. The data were produced by immunoSEQ multiplex PCR, yet TCRdb's version contains in-frame clones alone and is incomplete. This sample has tens of thousands of clones, with around 86% found just once. The source material was CD4+ or CD8+ T cells sorted from blood, sampled in a trial of the OX40 agonist ivuxolimab. The receptors stem from an adult with an advanced solid tumor such as melanoma, head and neck, liver or kidney cancer. Both conserved end residues are part of each CDR3. The size entry is marked missing in some rows and otherwise reads once, few, many or a size class.

j_gene: TRBJ2-5
len: 12
v_gene: TRBV7-2
abundance: NA
CDR3aa: CASSSQPLGQYF

j_gene: TRBJ1-1
len: 13
v_gene: TRBV5-1
abundance: NA
CDR3aa: CASKGGENTEAFF

j_gene: TRBJ1-1
len: 14
v_gene: TRBV18
abundance: NA
CDR3aa: CASSPPEDRAEAFF

j_gene: TRBJ2-5
len: 14
v_gene: TRBV6-1
abundance: NA
CDR3aa: CASSPTGRGETQYF

j_gene: TRBJ2-5
len: 12
v_gene: TRBV19
abundance: NA
CDR3aa: CASSSIGKTQYF

j_gene: TRBJ2-1
len: 15
v_gene: TRBV5-1
abundance: NA
CDR3aa: CASSVRGDRGNEQFF

j_gene: TRBJ1-2
len: 12
v_gene: TRBV30
abundance: NA
CDR3aa: CAWSLGANGYTF

j_gene: TRBJ1-3
len: 13
v_gene: TRBV29-1
abundance: NA
CDR3aa: CSVGGTAGNTIYF

j_gene: TRBJ2-1
len: 14
v_gene: TRBV7-3
abundance: NA
CDR3aa: CASSVGGTYNEQFF

j_gene: TRBJ1-4
len: 13
v_gene: TRBV7-3
abundance: once
CDR3aa: CASSYKRGEKLFF

j_gene: TRBJ2-7
len: 16
v_gene: TRBV19
abundance: NA
CDR3aa: CASSIVRGPTSYEQYF

j_gene: TRBJ1-1
len: 15
v_gene: TRBV21-1
abundance: NA
CDR3aa: CASTTDRAWGTEAFF

j_gene: TRBJ1-1
len: 17
v_gene: TRBV9
abundance: few
CDR3aa: CASSVVGGRGGVDEAFF

j_gene: TRBJ2-3
len: 13
v_gene: TRBV7-2
abundance: NA
CDR3aa: CASSLRITDTQYF

j_gene: TRBJ1-1
len: 14
v_gene: TRBV19
abundance: NA
CDR3aa: CASSRTREGTEAFF

j_gene: TRBJ1-6
len: 14
v_gene: TRBV28
abundance: NA
CDR3aa: CASTPTGGNSPLHF

j_gene: TRBJ2-3
len: 15
v_gene: TRBV28
abundance: NA
CDR3aa: CASRTSGHTTDTQYF

j_gene: TRBJ1-2
len: 14
v_gene: TRBV28
abundance: few
CDR3aa: CASSWGQGIYGYTF

j_gene: TRBJ2-5
len: 14
v_gene: TRBV7-2
abundance: few
CDR3aa: CASSLTGPQETQYF

j_gene: TRBJ2-2
len: 11
v_gene: TRBV30
abundance: few
CDR3aa: CAWSGDRELFF

j_gene: TRBJ1-4
len: 13
v_gene: TRBV10-3
abundance: NA
CDR3aa: CAISDWGNEKLFF

j_gene: TRBJ1-2
len: 11
v_gene: TRBV28
abundance: NA
CDR3aa: CASREGVGYTF

j_gene: TRBJ1-3
len: 15
v_gene: TRBV7-9
abundance: NA
CDR3aa: CASSSGQGAGNTIYF

j_gene: TRBJ2-1
len: 16
v_gene: TRBV15
abundance: NA
CDR3aa: CATSRGGQTGGNEQFF

j_gene: TRBJ2-1
len: 17
v_gene: TRBV7-7
abundance: NA
CDR3aa: CASSPTTAGRGFDEQFF

j_gene: TRBJ2-1
len: 12
v_gene: TRBV7-7
abundance: NA
CDR3aa: CASSLAGGEQFF

j_gene: TRBJ1-1
len: 15
v_gene: TRBV6-5
abundance: NA
CDR3aa: CASRDPGRANTEAFF

j_gene: TRBJ1-2
len: 12
v_gene: TRBV6-1
abundance: NA
CDR3aa: CASRGQSYGYTF

j_gene: TRBJ2-7
len: 12
v_gene: TRBV28
abundance: NA
CDR3aa: CASMFGGDEQYF

j_gene: TRBJ2-2
len: 13
v_gene: TRBV7-9
abundance: few
CDR3aa: CASNRDLTGELFF

j_gene: TRBJ2-5
len: 16
v_gene: TRBV7-6
abundance: NA
CDR3aa: CASSLGAGGGKETQYF

j_gene: TRBJ1-5
len: 11
v_gene: TRBV2
abundance: few
CDR3aa: CASSLGQPQHF

j_gene: TRBJ2-1
len: 14
v_gene: TRBV19
abundance: NA
CDR3aa: CASSITGSYNEQFF

j_gene: TRBJ1-2
len: 15
v_gene: TRBV7-2
abundance: NA
CDR3aa: CASSTTRQGAGGYTF

j_gene: TRBJ1-2
len: 14
v_gene: TRBV5-1
abundance: NA
CDR3aa: CASSYTTGDYGYTF

j_gene: TRBJ2-2
len: 15
v_gene: TRBV7-2
abundance: NA
CDR3aa: CASSLLSANTGELFF

j_gene: TRBJ1-1
len: 14
v_gene: TRBV2
abundance: NA
CDR3aa: CASRFGTLNTEAFF

j_gene: TRBJ1-4
len: 12
v_gene: TRBV7-9
abundance: NA
CDR3aa: CASDRGNEKLFF

j_gene: TRBJ1-2
len: 13
v_gene: TRBV6-5
abundance: NA
CDR3aa: CASSHRGRDGYTF

j_gene: TRBJ1-1
len: 14
v_gene: TRBV6-1
abundance: once
CDR3aa: CASSHRGGNTEAFF

j_gene: TRBJ2-5
len: 14
v_gene: TRBV29-1
abundance: once
CDR3aa: CSATGQGAVETQYF

j_gene: TRBJ1-1
len: 13
v_gene: TRBV10-2
abundance: NA
CDR3aa: CASSDVGRTEAFF

j_gene: TRBJ1-1
len: 13
v_gene: TRBV19
abundance: NA
CDR3aa: CASSIRQGYEAFF

j_gene: TRBJ2-3
len: 14
v_gene: TRBV7-9
abundance: NA
CDR3aa: CASSLAQGTDTQYF